Shown below are 14 T cell receptor beta chains from a single sample sequenced in a study of identical twins. Via MiXCR, TCRdb re-called the 5' RACE reads, giving one row per CDR3 protein. The sample holds about 100,000 distinct CDR3 sequences, under 6.5% seen once. The source material was memory T cells sorted from blood. These receptors all come from a woman aged 45 to 65 in good health.

This clonotype was recorded many times. V and J are TRBV5-1 and TRBJ2-4; D gene uncertain. CDR1 is SGHRS and CDR2 is YFSETQ in the germline V gene. Deletions cut 5 bases from V and 8 bases from J, with 8 bases between. This CDR3 is built from 11 residues. CDR3 in DNA: TGCGCCAGCAGGAGTGGGGACATTCAGTACTTC. Its protein product is CASRSGDIQYF.

This clonotype was seen ten or more times. The chain carries TRBV6-1 and TRBJ2-5; 10 bases agree with TRBD2. V gave up 3 bases and J gave up 5 bases; unmatched junction bases: 6. The length of the CDR3 is 15 residues. Germline V gene lookup returns CDR1 MNHNS and CDR2 SASEGT. In nucleotides, the CDR3 is TGTGCCAGCAGTGAGCTAGCGGGAGCTGGGGAGACCCAGTACTTC. Translated: CASSELAGAGETQYF.

This clonotype showed up just a few times. The chain combines TRBV15 with TRBJ2-5; D remains unclear. CDR3 size: 13 residues. CDR1 and CDR2 from the germline V gene are LNHNV and YYDKDF (reference sequence). Trimming shortened V by 1 base and J by 1 base, and 4 bases separated the two germline ends. The CDR3 coding sequence is TGTGCCACCAGCAGAGCGCCCCAAGAGACCCAGTACTTC. Its translation: CATSRAPQETQYF.

This clonotype turned up a few times. The V gene is TRBV6-1, the J gene TRBJ2-2, with 8 nucleotides matching TRBD2. The CDR3 length is 16 residues. Germline V lookup: CDR1 MNHNS, CDR2 SASEGT. The ends lost 8 bases at V and 1 base at J; junction bases unmatched: 9. The CDR3 sequence is CASAYSGLGNTGELFF. In DNA form, the CDR3 reads TGTGCCAGCGCGTACTCGGGACTAGGGAACACCGGGGAGCTGTTTTTT.

This clonotype showed up many times. The J gene is TRBJ1-3, the V gene TRBV5-1; the D gene is possibly TRBD1 (6 bases). Trimming cost V 2 bases and J 3 bases, with 6 bases left between them. CDR1 and CDR2 (germline): SGHRS, YFSETQ. The CDR3 consists of 13 residues. As DNA, the CDR3 is TGCGCCAGCAGCTTACAGGGTGGAAACACCATATATTTT. Its protein product is CASSLQGGNTIYF. The full variable domain, its missing parts supplied by reference TRBV5-1 and TRBJ1-3, is KAGVTQTPRYLIKTRGQQVTLSCSPISGHRSVSWYQQTPGQGLQFLFEYFSETQRNKGNFPGRFSGRQFSNSRSEMNVSTLELGDSALYLCASSLQGGNTIYFGEGSWLTVV.

This clonotype was found many times. The chain is built from TRBV25-1 and TRBJ2-1, with 9 bases identical to TRBD1. The germline gives CDR1 MGHDK, CDR2 SYGVNS. The CDR3 length is 16 residues. The J segment lost 2 bases and the V segment lost 4 bases, leaving 6 bases of the junction unmatched. Written as DNA, the CDR3 is TGTGCCAGCAGTGGTACCGGGACAGGGCCCTACAATGAGCAGTTCTTC. The encoded protein is CASSGTGTGPYNEQFF.

This clonotype was detected many times. V and J are TRBV5-1 and TRBJ2-5; 14 bases map to TRBD2. With V trimmed by 4 bases and J by 4 bases, 9 bases remained unmatched. The CDR3 is 17 residues long. The germline CDR1 and CDR2 sequences are SGHRS and YFSETQ. The CDR3, as DNA: TGCGCCAGCAGCGCCAAGACTAGCGGGAGGGCCGTAGAGACCCAGTACTTC. Its protein product is CASSAKTSGRAVETQYF. Full variable domain (missing parts from reference TRBV5-1 and TRBJ2-5): KAGVTQTPRYLIKTRGQQVTLSCSPISGHRSVSWYQQTPGQGLQFLFEYFSETQRNKGNFPGRFSGRQFSNSRSEMNVSTLELGDSALYLCASSAKTSGRAVETQYFGPGTRLLVL.

A note on this clonotype: Relative to the germline gene, one junction end is altered; a read error may explain this. The chain carries TRBV30 and TRBJ1-1; D perhaps matches TRBD1 (6 bases). Germline CDR1 reads GTSNPN; CDR2 reads SVGIG (reference sequence). The CDR3 spans 15 residues. CDR3 region: CAWSGGGRGNAEAFF. The CDR3 DNA sequence: TGTGCCTGGAGTGGGGGGGGAAGGGGGAACGCTGAAGCTTTCTTT.

Ten or more counts support this clonotype. The chain uses TRBV20-1 and TRBJ2-1; 7 bases are a match to TRBD1. Per the germline V gene, CDR1 is DFQATT and CDR2 is SNEGSKA (reference sequence). This CDR3 spans 12 amino acids. The CDR3 loop is CRATGQYNEQFF. CDR3 nucleotides: TGCAGGGCGACAGGGCAATACAATGAGCAGTTCTTC.

At least ten counts were recorded for this clonotype. CDR3 in amino acids: CSANFPTAAYEQFF. DNA for the CDR3: TGCAGTGCTAACTTCCCTACAGCTGCCTATGAGCAGTTCTTC. The V gene is TRBV20-1, the J gene TRBJ2-1; D is unresolved. Trimming stripped 4 bases from V and 8 bases from J, with 18 bases between. The CDR3 extends over 14 amino acids. The germline V gene encodes CDR1 DFQATT and CDR2 SNEGSKA (reference sequence).

This clonotype was detected ten times or more. The chain's CDR3 is CASRPHLNTGELFF. Here the CDR3 DNA reads TGTGCCAGCAGACCTCACTTAAACACCGGGGAGCTGTTTTTT. The chain recombines TRBV12-3 or TRBV12-4 with TRBJ2-2; unclear D gene. V was trimmed by 6 bases and J by 2 bases, leaving 10 bases between them. There are 14 residues in the CDR3.

This clonotype has only a few counts. The V call is TRBV19, the J call TRBJ2-1; a weak D match, TRBD2 (6 bases). Germline CDR1 and CDR2: LNHDA and SQIVND (reference sequence). This CDR3 is built from 13 residues. V was pared by 10 bases and J by 1 base, with 11 bases between. The CDR3 here is CATTGDSYNEQFF. CDR3 DNA sequence: TGTGCCACAACGGGGGATTCCTACAATGAGCAGTTCTTC. The variable domain in full, with the rest retrieved from reference TRBV19 and TRBJ2-1, is DGGITQSPKYLFRKEGQNVTLSCEQNLNHDAMYWYRQDPGQGLRLIYYSQIVNDFQKGDIAEGYSVSREKKESFPLTVTSAQKNPTAFYLCATTGDSYNEQFFGPGTRLTVL.

CDR3 sequence: CASLGLAGDGEQFF. In DNA form, the CDR3 reads TGTGCCAGCCTGGGACTAGCGGGAGACGGTGAGCAGTTCTTC. This sequence joins TRBV5-4 and TRBJ2-1; the match to TRBD2 covers 14 bases. CDR3 length equals 14 residues. V lost 7 bases to trimming and J lost 9 bases; unmatched junction nucleotides: 6. Germline assignment: CDR1 SGHNT and CDR2 YYREEE (reference sequence).

This clonotype was counted many times. This sequence joins TRBV6-2 or TRBV6-3 and TRBJ2-3, with 7 bases that match TRBD1. CDR1 and CDR2 from the germline V gene are MNHEY and SVGEGT. The CDR3 loop spans 14 amino acids. The junction had 4 bases not matched to a gene; V was cut back by 5 bases and J by 2 bases. DNA of the CDR3: TGTGCCAGCAGTGACACAGGGGCCACAGATACGCAGTATTTT. Translating it yields CASSDTGATDTQYF.